Listed below are T cell receptor beta chains from one sample, sequenced in a study of blood T cells in healthy people across ages. In TCRdb, the 5' RACE reads were re-called with MiXCR into one record per CDR3 protein. The sample has about 1,400,000 distinct CDR3 sequences, around 55% seen once. Material: blood. All receptors derive from a man aged 18-30 years in good health. Both conserved end residues are part of each CDR3. The order of the fields is D gene, J gene, clone size, V gene, CDR3 DNA, CDR3 protein. A D gene is named only where the DNA matches it firmly. Not all rows give a size; the values are once, few, many and, for expanded clones, a class.

D gene: TRBD1; J gene: TRBJ1-5; clone size: .; V gene: TRBV20-1; CDR3 DNA: TGCAGTGCTAGAGAACGGGACAGGGTATTCCAGCCCCAGCATTTT; CDR3 protein: CSARERDRVFQPQHF
D gene: .; J gene: TRBJ2-2; clone size: .; V gene: TRBV20-1; CDR3 DNA: TGCAGTGCTTTGCGGCACTTCCCGAACACCGGGGAGCTGTTTTTT; CDR3 protein: CSALRHFPNTGELFF
D gene: .; J gene: TRBJ1-2; clone size: once; V gene: TRBV20-1; CDR3 DNA: TGCAGTGCTAAATGGGGAGGCTACACCTTC; CDR3 protein: CSAKWGGYTF
D gene: .; J gene: TRBJ2-7; clone size: .; V gene: TRBV6-2/TRBV6-3; CDR3 DNA: TGTGCCAGCACCCGGACAGCTACCTACGAGCAGTACTTC; CDR3 protein: CASTRTATYEQYF
D gene: TRBD2; J gene: TRBJ2-3; clone size: .; V gene: TRBV4-1; CDR3 DNA: TGCGCCAGCAGCCTCTATTCTAGCGGGCGCACAGATACGCAGTATTTT; CDR3 protein: CASSLYSSGRTDTQYF
D gene: .; J gene: TRBJ1-6; clone size: .; V gene: TRBV4-1; CDR3 DNA: TGCGCCAGCAGCCAAGTGCCAGGGAACTCACCCCTCCACTTT; CDR3 protein: CASSQVPGNSPLHF
D gene: .; J gene: TRBJ2-1; clone size: .; V gene: TRBV28; CDR3 DNA: TGTGCCAGCAGTTTAAATTCGGGGGATGAGCAGTTCTTC; CDR3 protein: CASSLNSGDEQFF
D gene: TRBD1; J gene: TRBJ2-7; clone size: .; V gene: TRBV20-1; CDR3 DNA: TGCAGTGCTGTGGGACAGGGGCTCGAGCAGTACTTC; CDR3 protein: CSAVGQGLEQYF
D gene: .; J gene: TRBJ2-3; clone size: .; V gene: TRBV29-1; CDR3 DNA: TGCGGCGTTGTGGCGGGACCCACAGATACGCAGTATTTT; CDR3 protein: CGVVAGPTDTQYF
D gene: .; J gene: TRBJ1-2; clone size: few; V gene: TRBV4-1; CDR3 DNA: TGCGCCAGCAGTCAACCCAGGGCCGGGAAGCGGACTGAGGGCTACACCTTC; CDR3 protein: CASSQPRAGKRTEGYTF
D gene: .; J gene: TRBJ1-6; clone size: few; V gene: TRBV20-1; CDR3 DNA: TGCAGTGCTAGGAGTGAGGGACGGCCTAATTCACCCCTCCACTTT; CDR3 protein: CSARSEGRPNSPLHF